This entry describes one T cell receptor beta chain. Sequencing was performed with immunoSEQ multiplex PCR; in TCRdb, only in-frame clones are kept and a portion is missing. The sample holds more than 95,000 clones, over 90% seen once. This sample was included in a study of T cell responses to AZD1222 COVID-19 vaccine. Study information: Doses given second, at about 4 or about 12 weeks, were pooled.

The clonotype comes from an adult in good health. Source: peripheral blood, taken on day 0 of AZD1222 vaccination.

The CDR3 here is CASRTLGRDTQYF. The CDR3 nucleotides are TGTGCCAGCAGGACATTGGGAAGGGATACGCAGTATTTT. The chain is built from TRBV12-3 or TRBV12-4 and TRBJ2-3; D gene unclear. V lost 6 bases, J lost 6 bases, and 13 bases lay in between. The CDR3 covers 13 residues.